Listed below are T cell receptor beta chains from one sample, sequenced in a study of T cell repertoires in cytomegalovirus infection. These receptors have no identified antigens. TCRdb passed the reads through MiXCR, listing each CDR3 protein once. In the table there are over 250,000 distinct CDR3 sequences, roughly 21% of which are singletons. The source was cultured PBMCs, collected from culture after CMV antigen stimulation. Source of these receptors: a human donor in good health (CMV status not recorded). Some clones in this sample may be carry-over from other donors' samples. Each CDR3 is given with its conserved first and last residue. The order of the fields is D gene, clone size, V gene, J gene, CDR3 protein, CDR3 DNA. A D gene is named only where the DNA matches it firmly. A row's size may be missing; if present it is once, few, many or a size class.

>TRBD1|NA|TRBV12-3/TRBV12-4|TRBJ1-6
CASSLGQGNNSPLHF
TGTGCCAGCAGTTTGGGACAGGGGAATAATTCACCCCTCCACTTT
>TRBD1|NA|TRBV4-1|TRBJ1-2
CASSPYLDRGHSYTF
TGCGCCAGCAGCCCTTACCTAGACAGGGGGCACAGCTACACCTTC
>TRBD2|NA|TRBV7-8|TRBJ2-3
CASSLASAGGQIGTQYF
TGTGCCAGCAGCTTAGCGTCGGCGGGAGGGCAAATAGGAACGCAGTATTTT
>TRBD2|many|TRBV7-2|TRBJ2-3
CASTSGTSADTQYF
TGTGCCAGCACCTCCGGGACTAGCGCAGATACGCAGTATTTT
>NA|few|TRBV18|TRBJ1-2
CASSPRDAPNYGYTF
TGTGCCAGCTCACCACGTGACGCTCCTAACTATGGCTACACCTTC
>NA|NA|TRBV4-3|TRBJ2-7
CASSQERSEGYEQYF
TGCGCCAGCAGCCAAGAAAGGTCTGAAGGTTACGAGCAGTACTTC
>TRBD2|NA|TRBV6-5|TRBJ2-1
CASSYSTSGYNEQFF
TGTGCCAGCAGTTACTCGACTAGCGGTTACAATGAGCAGTTCTTC
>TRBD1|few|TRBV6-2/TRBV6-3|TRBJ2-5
CASKRPGTEETQYF
TGTGCCAGCAAGCGACCCGGGACAGAGGAGACCCAGTACTTC
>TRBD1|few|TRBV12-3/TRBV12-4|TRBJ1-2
CASRQQGVRGYTF
TGTGCCAGCAGACAACAGGGGGTCCGAGGCTACACCTTC
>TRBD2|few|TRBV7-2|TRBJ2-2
CASSSGLAGGTGELFF
TGTGCCAGCAGCTCCGGACTAGCGGGAGGCACCGGGGAGCTGTTTTTT
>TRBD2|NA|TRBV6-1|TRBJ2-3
CASSEMAGGPDTQYF
TGTGCCAGCAGTGAGATGGCGGGAGGGCCGGATACGCAGTATTTT
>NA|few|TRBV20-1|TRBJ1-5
CSAKRGTGGNQPQHF
TGCAGTGCGAAGAGGGGGACCGGAGGCAATCAGCCCCAGCATTTT
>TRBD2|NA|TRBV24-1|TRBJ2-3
CATSDPGLAGVSDTQYF
TGTGCCACCAGTGATCCCGGACTAGCGGGAGTGTCAGATACGCAGTATTTT
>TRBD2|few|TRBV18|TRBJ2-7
CASSPPQRETYEQYF
TGTGCCAGCTCACCACCCCAGCGGGAGACCTACGAGCAGTACTTC
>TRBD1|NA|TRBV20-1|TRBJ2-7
CSASIRRTGLNEQYF
TGCAGTGCAAGCATCCGGCGGACAGGACTCAACGAGCAGTACTTC
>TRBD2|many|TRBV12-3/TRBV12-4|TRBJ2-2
CASSPQRKTSGRYNTGELFF
TGTGCCAGCAGCCCTCAGCGAAAAACTAGCGGGAGGTATAACACCGGGGAGCTGTTTTTT
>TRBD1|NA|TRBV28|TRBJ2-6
CASRWDRRSSGANVLTF
TGTGCCAGCAGATGGGACAGGAGAAGCTCTGGGGCCAACGTCCTGACTTTC
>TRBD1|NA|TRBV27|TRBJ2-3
CASTPVSGQGPDTQYF
TGTGCCAGCACCCCGGTATCGGGACAGGGACCAGATACGCAGTATTTT
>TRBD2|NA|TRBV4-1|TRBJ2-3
CASSQVLASGASTDTQYF
TGTGCCAGCAGCCAAGTTCTGGCTAGCGGGGCTAGCACAGATACGCAGTATTTT
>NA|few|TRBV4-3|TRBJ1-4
CASSQDGGSRPNEKLFF
TGCGCCAGCAGCCAAGATGGAGGGAGCAGACCTAATGAAAAACTGTTTTTT
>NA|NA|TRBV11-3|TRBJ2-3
CASSLELGRGTDTQYF
TGTGCCAGCAGCTTAGAACTGGGAAGGGGCACAGATACGCAGTATTTT
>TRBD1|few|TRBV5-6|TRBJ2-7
CASSLDSRGLSYEQYF
TGTGCCAGCAGCTTGGATTCCAGGGGGCTCTCCTACGAGCAGTACTTC
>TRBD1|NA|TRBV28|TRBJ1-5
CASTGGQEYQPQHF
TGTGCCAGCACTGGGGGACAGGAGTATCAGCCCCAGCATTTT
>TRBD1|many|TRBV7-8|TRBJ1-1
CASSSRKGQGTTNTEAFF
TGTGCCAGCAGCTCCCGCAAGGGACAGGGGACGACAAACACTGAAGCTTTCTTT
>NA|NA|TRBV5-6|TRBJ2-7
CASSLGRWNEQYF
TGTGCCAGCAGCTTGGGCAGATGGAACGAGCAGTACTTC
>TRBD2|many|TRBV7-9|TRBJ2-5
CASSSTTSGSGETQYF
TGTGCCAGCAGCTCCACGACTAGCGGGAGTGGTGAGACCCAGTACTTC
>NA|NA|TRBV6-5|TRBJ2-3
CASSDYFTDTQYF
TGTGCCAGCAGTGACTACTTCACAGATACGCAGTATTTT
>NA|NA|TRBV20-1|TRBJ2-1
CSAIPGLDEQFF
TGCAGTGCAATCCCGGGGCTTGATGAGCAGTTCTTC
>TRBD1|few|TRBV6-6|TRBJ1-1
CASSLQGASTEAFF
TGTGCCAGCAGCCTACAGGGGGCGTCTACTGAAGCTTTCTTT
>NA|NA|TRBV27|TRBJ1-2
CASRGGAYGYTF
TGTGCCAGCAGGGGGGGGGCCTATGGCTACACCTTC
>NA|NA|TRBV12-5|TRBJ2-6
CASGLVQRGGLLSGANVLTF
TGTGCTAGTGGTTTGGTACAGCGAGGGGGTCTACTCTCTGGGGCCAACGTCCTGACTTTC
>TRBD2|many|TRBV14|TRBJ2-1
CASSQEGGSPYNEQFF
TGTGCCAGCAGCCAAGAAGGCGGGAGTCCCTACAATGAGCAGTTCTTC
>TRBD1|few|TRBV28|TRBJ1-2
CASSDTWTGGVGREGYTF
TGTGCCAGCAGTGACACCTGGACAGGGGGCGTAGGTCGCGAAGGCTACACCTTC
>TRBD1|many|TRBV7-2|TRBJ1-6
CASSLWTGGNSPLHF
TGTGCCAGCAGCCTATGGACAGGGGGGAATTCACCCCTCCACTTT
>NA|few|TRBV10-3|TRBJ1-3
CATEDGSSGNTIYF
TGTGCCACCGAGGACGGGAGCTCTGGAAACACCATATATTTT
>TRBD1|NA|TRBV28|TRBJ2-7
CASSRTGRSYEQYF
TGTGCCAGCAGTAGGACAGGGCGGTCGTACGAGCAGTACTTC
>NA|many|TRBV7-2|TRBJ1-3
CASSFPSDSAGNTIYF
TGTGCCAGCAGCTTTCCCTCCGACAGTGCTGGAAACACCATATATTTT
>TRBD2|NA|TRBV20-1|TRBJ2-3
CSARSGGWQDTQYF
TGCAGTGCTAGGTCGGGAGGCTGGCAAGATACGCAGTATTTT
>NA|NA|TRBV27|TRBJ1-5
CASGGARGNQPQHF
TGTGCCAGCGGAGGGGCGCGTGGCAATCAGCCCCAGCATTTT
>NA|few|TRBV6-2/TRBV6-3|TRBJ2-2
CASTVLGGNTGELFF
TGTGCCAGCACTGTATTGGGGGGTAACACCGGGGAGCTGTTTTTT
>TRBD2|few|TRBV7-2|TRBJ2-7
CASSLATSGRVHEQYF
TGTGCCAGCAGCTTAGCGACTAGCGGGAGGGTCCACGAGCAGTACTTC